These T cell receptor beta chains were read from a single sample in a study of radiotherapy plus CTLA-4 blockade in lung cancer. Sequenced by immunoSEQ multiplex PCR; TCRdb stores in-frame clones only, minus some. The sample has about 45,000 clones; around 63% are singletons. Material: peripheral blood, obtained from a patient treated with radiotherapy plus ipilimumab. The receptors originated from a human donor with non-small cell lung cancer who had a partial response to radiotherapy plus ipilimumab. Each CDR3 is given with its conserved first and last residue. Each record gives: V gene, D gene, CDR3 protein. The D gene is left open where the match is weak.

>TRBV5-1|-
CASSLGLVSSGNTIYF
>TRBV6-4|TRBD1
CASICSGTGVNEQYF
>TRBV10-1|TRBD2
CAGRLAGGPDQETQYF
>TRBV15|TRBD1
CATSRAGQPNEKLFF
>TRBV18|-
CASSKTQNTEAFF
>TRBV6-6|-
CASSSMLLADYEQYF
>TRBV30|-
CAWSLLVGPGNYGYTF
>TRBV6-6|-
CAVRSPRDTGELFF
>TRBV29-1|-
CSVEQVLNYGYTF
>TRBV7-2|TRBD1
CASSSGTGEQFF
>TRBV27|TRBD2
CASSLFAPSTSGALSSYNEQFF
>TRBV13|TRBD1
CASSSNRGVDYGYTF
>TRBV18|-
CASSLLSPTSGSSNQPQHF
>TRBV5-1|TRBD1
CASSFDGQGQYF
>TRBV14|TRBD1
CASRAGTDSYEQYF
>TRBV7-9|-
CASAKSISGNTIYF
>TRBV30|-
CAWRSGGPRGGTEAFF
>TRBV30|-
CAWSVWGGMNTEAFF
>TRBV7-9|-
CASSFRGSYEQYF
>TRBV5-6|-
CASSLGAGPGYEQYF
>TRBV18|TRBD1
CASSPDQTRTGPGYTF
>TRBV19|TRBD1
CASSPRDRFNQPQHF
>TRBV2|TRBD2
CASSEARGDGETQYF
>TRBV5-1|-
CASSLVGAGTDTQYF
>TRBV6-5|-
CASSLTSGNTIYF
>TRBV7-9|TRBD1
CASSFGDRGLQETQYF
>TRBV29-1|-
CSVGVTGNTIYF
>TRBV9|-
CASSVEVQGTEKLFF
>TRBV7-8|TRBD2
CASSLTPGTSGGGGELFF
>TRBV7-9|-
CASRPSVGAGTEAFF
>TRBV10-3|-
CAIGWGGNNYGYTF
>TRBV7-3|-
CASSPQANTGELFF
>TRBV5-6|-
CASSLGAGSYEQYF
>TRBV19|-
CASSMGVQETQYF
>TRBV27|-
CASSSLDSGARNTIYF
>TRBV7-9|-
CASSLGVKPEGRGLTEAFF
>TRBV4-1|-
CASSQEDIAGQFF
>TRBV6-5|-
CASSYSVGVDNEQFF
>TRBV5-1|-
CASQTGDGYNEQFF
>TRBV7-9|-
CASSLAEGGEKLFF
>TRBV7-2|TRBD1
CASSWTGGPFYEQYF
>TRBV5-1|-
CASSKAGTANTEAFF
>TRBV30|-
CAWQISYEQYF
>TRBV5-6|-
CASSYGTPVPTF
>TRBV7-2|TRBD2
CASSLNGGAVGDTQYF
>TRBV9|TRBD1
CASSSRTGKASGANVLTF
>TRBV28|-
CASSITPGDEQFF
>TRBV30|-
CAWTGGSNQPQHF
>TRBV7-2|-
CASSFPGGRDEYSYEQYF
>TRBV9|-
CASSARGEDLLGYTF
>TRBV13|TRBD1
CASSLGTGNYGYTF
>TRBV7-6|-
CASSLGAYSPLHF
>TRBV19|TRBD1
CASSTQGTGNEQFF
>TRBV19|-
CASSIEVQAGREKLFF
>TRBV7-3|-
CASSKNLNTDTQYF
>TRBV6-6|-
CASSAGGPGLSLHF
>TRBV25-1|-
CASSDRLMNTEAFF
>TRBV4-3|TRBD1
CASSQRPGGSDNYGYTF
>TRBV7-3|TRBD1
CASSLSDRGEQFF